The subject of this entry is one T cell receptor beta chain. V gave up 4 bases and J gave up 5 bases, with 13 bases separating them. The CDR3 runs 14 residues. CDR1 SGHRS and CDR2 YFSETQ come from the germline V gene. The protocol was immunoSEQ multiplex PCR, while the TCRdb copy is restricted to in-frame clones and leaves out a portion. The data hold about 40,000 clones, with around 89% observed a single time. This specimen comes from a study of T cell changes during pregnancy in multiple sclerosis. This sample comprised CD4+ T cells from peripheral blood mononuclear cells, obtained after pregnancy. V is TRBV5-1 and J is TRBJ2-1; possibly TRBD1 for D (5 bases). The sequence came from a female donor with multiple sclerosis, enrolled in a pregnancy study. The CDR3 loop is CASSPSPQDNEQFF. In nucleotides, the CDR3 is TGCGCCAGCAGCCCAAGCCCACAGGACAATGAGCAGTTCTTC. The full variable domain, rest sourced from reference TRBV5-1 and TRBJ2-1, is KAGVTQTPRYLIKTRGQQVTLSCSPISGHRSVSWYQQTPGQGLQFLFEYFSETQRNKGNFPGRFSGRQFSNSRSEMNVSTLELGDSALYLCASSPSPQDNEQFFGPGTRLTVL.